This T cell receptor (beta chain) was recorded in a study of blood T cells in healthy people across ages. This clonotype was counted a few times. A second PCR, run for about 7 to 12 cycles, used a sample-barcoded 5' primer plus a J-beta primer mix. TCRdb re-called the 5' RACE reads through MiXCR, storing one row per CDR3 protein. The sample consists of 540,000 or so distinct CDR3 sequences, 45% to 55% of them appearing once. This TCR came from an elderly man in good health. Sequencing input: blood.

CDR3 in DNA: TGTGCCACCCAGGGAGTTTTGGGCTACACCTTC. As protein: CATQGVLGYTF. The chain joins TRBV7-6 to TRBJ1-2; D might be TRBD1 (5 bases). The germline gives CDR1 SGHVS, CDR2 FNYEAQ. This CDR3 spans 11 amino acids. V was trimmed by 10 bases and J by 8 bases, leaving 14 bases between them. Full variable domain (rest looked up from reference TRBV7-6 and TRBJ1-2): GAGVSQSPRYKVTKRGQDVALRCDPISGHVSLYWYRQALGQGPEFLTYFNYEAQQDKSGLPNDRFSAERPEGSISTLTIQRTEQRDSAMYRCATQGVLGYTFGSGTRLTVV.